Presented here are 23 T cell receptor beta chains from one specimen sequenced in a study of early T cells in non-severe SARS-CoV-2 infection. MiXCR, applied by TCRdb to the 5' RACE reads, yields one record per CDR3 protein. This table holds 35,000 to 45,000 distinct CDR3 sequences, 5.5% to 6.5% found once. The sample was whole blood. The receptors originated from an adult who was a healthcare worker with PCR-confirmed SARS-CoV-2 infection or an uninfected control (not recorded which).

Many counts were recorded for this clonotype. V and J are TRBV3-1 and TRBJ1-1; unclear D gene. Trimming stripped 0 bases from V and 4 bases from J, with 9 bases between. Germline CDR1 is LGHDT and CDR2 is YNNKEL (reference sequence). The CDR3 consists of 14 residues. DNA of the CDR3: TGTGCCAGCAGCCAAGAAGGCATGTTCACTGAAGCTTTCTTT. Translation: CASSQEGMFTEAFF.

This clonotype was picked up a small number of times. The V and J genes are TRBV6-6 and TRBJ2-5; 8 positions match TRBD1. CDR3 length equals 13 residues. CDR1 is MNHNY, CDR2 SVGAGI, per germline (reference sequence). J lost 5 bases, V lost 5 bases, and 4 bases had no gene match. The CDR3 nucleotides are TGTGCCAGCAGTCGGACAGGGTCCGAGACCCAGTACTTC. It specifies CASSRTGSETQYF.

This clonotype was recorded at least ten times. The V gene is TRBV20-1, the J gene TRBJ2-5, with TRBD2 as a possible D gene (5 bases). V was trimmed by 0 bases and J by 4 bases, leaving 15 bases between them. The CDR3 is 15 residues long. Germline values: CDR1 DFQATT, CDR2 SNEGSKA (reference sequence). The CDR3 loop reads CSARDLRDAAETQYF. CDR3 DNA sequence: TGCAGTGCTAGAGATCTTCGGGATGCAGCAGAGACCCAGTACTTC.

J is TRBJ1-2 and V is TRBV28; 8 bases agree with TRBD1. Germline loops: CDR1 MDHEN, CDR2 SYDVKM. V lost 5 bases to trimming and J lost 4 bases; unmatched junction nucleotides: 3. The length of the CDR3 is 13 residues. In DNA, the CDR3 is TGTGCCAGCAGTCCAGGGGGCGCCTATGGCTACACCTTC. This codes for CASSPGGAYGYTF.

This chain links TRBV4-1 with TRBJ2-3; maybe TRBD2 (6 bases). The CDR3 extends over 16 amino acids. V was clipped by 1 base and J by 2 bases, with 13 bases between them. The germline CDR1 and CDR2 sequences are MGHRA and YSYEKL. The CDR3 is CASSQGWDLSTDTQYF. CDR3 coding DNA: TGCGCCAGCAGCCAAGGTTGGGACTTGTCCACAGATACGCAGTATTTT.

This clonotype was seen many times. This chain uses TRBV20-1 with TRBJ2-7; 10 bases match TRBD2. The CDR3 has 15 residues. The V gene end was trimmed by 5 bases and the J gene end by 2 bases; junction bases not matched to a gene: 9. CDR1 DFQATT and CDR2 SNEGSKA come from the germline V gene (reference sequence). CDR3 in DNA: TGCAGTGCTTCCGGTCTAGCGGGGGATCCCTACGAGCAGTACTTC. Its translation: CSASGLAGDPYEQYF.

Of note for this clonotype: A much larger clone differs from this one at a single base, so this may be a read error. The rearrangement joins TRBV4-3 to TRBJ2-1, with no clear D. The CDR3 runs 14 residues. The V end was cut by 0 bases, the J end by 6 bases, with 9 bases between. Germline V gene sequence: CDR1 LGHNA, CDR2 YSLEER. The CDR3 protein is CASSQDLGFNEQFF. The CDR3 nucleotides are TGCGCCAGCAGCCAAGATCTGGGGTTCAATGAGCAGTTCTTC.

This clonotype has at least ten counts. The chain recombines TRBV9 with TRBJ2-3; TRBD1 might be the D (5 bases). The germline gives CDR1 SGDLS, CDR2 YYNGEE. Trimming removed 2 bases at V and 4 bases at J, with 8 bases between. This CDR3 is 13 amino acids long. The CDR3 here is CASSVLGADTQYF. CDR3 bases: TGTGCCAGCAGCGTTCTAGGGGCAGATACGCAGTATTTT.

The sample holds a few counts of this clonotype. The chain employs TRBV5-6 and TRBJ1-5; 7 bases match TRBD1. J was trimmed by 4 bases and V by 0 bases; bases with no gene match: 4. This CDR3 has 15 amino acids. CDR1 is SGHDT and CDR2 is YYEEEE in the germline V gene. The CDR3 region has the DNA TGTGCCAGCAGCTTGGGAAGGGGGCGAAATCAGCCCCAGCATTTT. As protein: CASSLGRGRNQPQHF.

This clonotype was found a few times. A junction end diverges from the germline sequence, so it may reflect a read error. The chain joins TRBV5-1 to TRBJ2-1; 7 positions match TRBD1. In germline, CDR1 is SGHRS, CDR2 YFSETQ. CDR3 length: 15 residues. CDR3 in amino acids: CASSPGDSTRTKGPF. The CDR3 DNA reads as TGCGCCAGCAGCCCTGGGGACAGTACCCGAACCAAAGGGCCCTTC.

This clonotype was seen only a few times. This rearrangement joins TRBV27 to TRBJ2-7, with D possibly being TRBD2 (5 bases). From germline, CDR1 is MNHEY and CDR2 SMNVEV (reference sequence). V was pared by 2 bases and J by 2 bases, with 13 bases between. This CDR3 has 15 amino acids. CDR3 DNA: TGTGCCAGCAGTTTACGGCCGGGGAGCCCCTACGAGCAGTACTTC. The encoded protein is CASSLRPGSPYEQYF.

With regard to this clonotype: This may come from a read error, since a much larger clone is one base off. The rearrangement uses TRBV6-2 or TRBV6-3 and TRBJ1-4; 8 bases match TRBD1. V lost 6 bases, J lost 0 bases, and 12 bases stayed unmatched. From germline, CDR1 is MNHEY and CDR2 SVGEGT. This CDR3 contains 18 residues. The CDR3 sequence is CASSPGDGQGATNEKLFF. The CDR3 coding sequence is TGTGCCAGCAGCCCTGGAGATGGACAGGGAGCAACTAATGAAAAACTGTTTTTT.

This clonotype occurred many times. The chain joins TRBV6-1 to TRBJ1-2; the D is unclear. The CDR3 loop spans 14 amino acids. From germline, CDR1 is MNHNS and CDR2 SASEGT. Trimming shortened V by 8 bases and J by 6 bases, and 19 bases separated the two germline ends. The CDR3 DNA reads TGTGCCAGCGGGGTGACCCGCGGGCAGAATGGCTACACCTTC. Translation gives CASGVTRGQNGYTF.

This clonotype was seen at least ten times. V and J are TRBV4-3 and TRBJ2-1, with D unresolved. This CDR3 comprises 16 residues. CDR1 is LGHNA, CDR2 YSLEER, per germline. Trimming took 0 bases from V and 4 from J, leaving 13 bases between them. CDR3 protein: CASSQDQAHNYNEQFF. CDR3 coding DNA: TGCGCCAGCAGCCAAGATCAGGCACACAATTACAATGAGCAGTTCTTC.

This clonotype was detected ten times or more. The chain recombines TRBV19 with TRBJ2-3; weak D call: TRBD1 (6 bases). V was trimmed by 7 bases and J by 9 bases, leaving 26 bases between them. Germline CDR1 reads LNHDA; CDR2 reads SQIVND (reference sequence). This CDR3 region has 16 residues. CDR3 residues: CASNGRLGQGLETQYF. The CDR3 DNA follows: TGTGCCAGTAATGGTCGGTTGGGGCAGGGGCTCGAGACGCAGTATTTT.

Concerning this clonotype itself: This may stem from a read error, because a much larger clone lies one nucleotide away. The rearrangement links TRBV7-9 to TRBJ2-1; D gene unclear. The CDR3 is made up of 13 amino acids. Germline CDR1 SEHNR, CDR2 FQNEAQ (reference sequence). The CDR3 DNA is TGTGTCAGCAGCTTAGAGATCGGAAATGAGCAGTTCTTC. This gives the protein CVSSLEIGNEQFF.

This chain joins TRBV27 and TRBJ1-2, with D possibly TRBD1 on 5 matching bases. The V and J ends lost 0 bases and 9 bases respectively, with 14 bases between them. The length of the CDR3 is 14 residues. CDR1 and CDR2 (germline): MNHEY, SMNVEV (reference sequence). The CDR3, as DNA: TGTGCCAGCAGTTTATCGGGACCATATGGAAGCTACACCTTC. Amino acids: CASSLSGPYGSYTF.

This clonotype was observed at least ten times. The rearrangement joins TRBV2 to TRBJ1-4, with 7 nucleotides matching TRBD1. The V segment lost 4 bases and the J segment 4 bases; nucleotides outside the gene matches: 9. The CDR3 is 16 amino acids. Germline CDR1 and CDR2: SNHLY and FYNNEI. CDR3 coding DNA: TGTGCCAGCAGTGGAGGGGGCAGATCGGGTAATGAAAAACTGTTTTTT. This translates into CASSGGGRSGNEKLFF. Together with reference TRBV2 and TRBJ1-4, the CDR3 gives the full variable domain: EPEVTQTPSHQVTQMGQEVILRCVPISNHLYFYWYRQILGQKVEFLVSFYNNEISEKSEIFDDQFSVERPDGSNFTLKIRSTKLEDSAMYFCASSGGGRSGNEKLFFGSGTQLSVL.

This clonotype was picked up many times. The genes are TRBV10-2 and TRBJ1-6; D unresolved. Germline-derived CDR1 and CDR2 are WSHSY and SAAADI. This CDR3 is built from 18 residues. Trimming left V 0 bases short and J 2 bases short, with 14 bases between. The CDR3 is CASSESLRDRAYNSPLHF. The CDR3 DNA reads as TGCGCCAGCAGTGAGTCTCTGAGGGATCGCGCCTATAATTCACCCCTCCACTTT.

This clonotype was observed at least ten times. V usage is TRBV5-4 and J usage is TRBJ2-3; D possibly corresponds to TRBD2 (6 bases). The CDR3 extends over 16 amino acids. Between the trimmed V and J ends, which lost 4 bases and 2 bases, there was a span of 17 bases. Germline CDR1 is SGHNT and CDR2 is YYREEE (reference sequence). DNA of the CDR3: TGTGCCAGCAGCCTAGGCGGGGCGATAACCACAGATACGCAGTATTTT. Protein: CASSLGGAITTDTQYF.

The chain employs TRBV29-1 and TRBJ2-1; D call uncertain. Trimming cost V 4 bases and J 4 bases, with 14 bases left between them. The CDR3 length is 14 residues. The germline V gene encodes CDR1 SQVTM and CDR2 ANQGSEA. CDR3 in amino acids: CSVARLVSYNEQFF. For the CDR3, the DNA is TGCAGCGTTGCCAGGCTAGTATCGTACAATGAGCAGTTCTTC.

There are many counts of this clonotype. The chain recombines TRBV7-2 with TRBJ2-1; 11 bases fit TRBD1. The CDR3 has 16 amino acids. CDR1 SGHTA and CDR2 FQGNSA come from the germline V gene. V gave up 3 bases and J gave up 9 bases; unmatched junction bases: 10. CDR3 sequence reads: CASSLGQGGILGEQFF. The CDR3, as DNA: TGTGCCAGCAGCTTGGGACAGGGGGGAATTCTGGGTGAGCAGTTCTTC.

The sample holds a few counts of this clonotype. The J gene is TRBJ2-2, the V gene TRBV5-1, with D uncertain. The CDR3 extends over 15 amino acids. V shed 0 bases and J shed 0 bases, with 6 bases lying between them. Per germline, CDR1 SGHRS and CDR2 YFSETQ. The CDR3 loop is CASSLGAANTGELFF. The CDR3 bases are TGCGCCAGCAGCTTGGGCGCCGCGAACACCGGGGAGCTGTTTTTT.